This T cell receptor (beta chain) was identified during a study of cytomegalovirus exposure and HLA in healthy donors. Broader study findings: Sequencing likely generated an artifact that appeared as a cluster of highly shared sequence variants. With high specificity and sensitivity, the classifier reportedly diagnosed cytomegalovirus status. Per a prior analysis, the majority of TCR beta V segments were productive roughly 90% or roughly 30% of the time.

The CDR3 runs 15 residues. V was trimmed by 3 bases and J by 1 base, leaving 13 bases between them. Germline V CDR1 and CDR2: MNHNS, SASEGT. Concerning this clone: Its specificity is unknown.

PCR amplification relied on 60 Vbeta primers (plus 13 Jbeta primers). Sequencing used immunoSEQ multiplex PCR; TCRdb keeps in-frame clones, though not all of them. This repertoire includes some 150,000 clones. The sequence was obtained from a woman aged 18-35 years in good health and CMV-seropositive. The rearrangement links TRBV6-1 to TRBJ2-7; possible D gene TRBD2, 6 bases. The specimen sequenced was PBMCs. In DNA, the CDR3 is TGTGCCAGCAGTGAGACGAGGGGAGGTTCCTACGAGCAGTACTTC. Its translation is CASSETRGGSYEQYF.